The 23 T cell receptor beta chains given below trace back to one sample, sequenced in a study of response to subunit inactivated influenza vaccine. TCRdb processed the RT-PCR reads anew with MiXCR; each CDR3 protein has one entry. The sample carries fewer than 600,000 distinct CDR3 sequences, around 7.9% recorded once. This specimen was PBMCs from blood, taken 23 to 25 months after vaccination. Every receptor here comes from a man between 45 and 75 years old who received an inactivated influenza vaccine.

This clonotype was seen only a few times. The rearrangement uses TRBV10-3 and TRBJ2-5; unclear D gene. The germline gives CDR1 ENHRY, CDR2 SYGVKD. The CDR3 has 13 amino acids. The germline V and J ends were trimmed by 5 bases and 2 bases, with 9 bases remaining between them. CDR3: CAISPRQQETQYF. The CDR3 nucleotides are TGTGCCATCAGTCCCCGGCAGCAAGAGACCCAGTACTTC.

This clonotype occurred a few times. This rearrangement joins TRBV7-2 to TRBJ2-1, with a possible D match to TRBD1 (5 bases). Germline V lookup: CDR1 SGHTA, CDR2 FQGNSA. V lost 1 base and J lost 6, with 7 bases in between. The CDR3 runs 13 residues. The CDR3 loop reads CASSLVRANEQFF. The CDR3 DNA is TGTGCCAGCAGCTTAGTCAGGGCCAATGAGCAGTTCTTC.

This clonotype was recorded a few times. The gene calls are TRBV11-1 and TRBJ2-3; perhaps TRBD2 as D (6 bases). Germline-derived CDR1 and CDR2 are SGHAT and FQDESV (reference sequence). V was trimmed by 0 bases and J by 8 bases, leaving 9 bases between them. CDR3 length equals 13 residues. In DNA form, the CDR3 reads TGTGCCAGCAGCTTAGCCTGGAGGGCTACGCAGTATTTT. Protein: CASSLAWRATQYF.

The J gene is TRBJ1-1, the V gene TRBV27, with TRBD1 as a possible D gene (5 bases). The length of the CDR3 is 14 residues. Germline CDR1 is MNHEY and CDR2 is SMNVEV (reference sequence). Trimming shortened V by 3 bases and J by 4 bases, and 12 bases separated the two germline ends. The CDR3 DNA sequence: TGTGCCAGCAGTTTGACCCCGGGGGGCACTGAAGCTTTCTTT. Translated, it gives CASSLTPGGTEAFF.

This clonotype occurred many times. This chain joins TRBV5-1 and TRBJ2-5; D gene ambiguous. Trimming removed 0 bases at V and 5 bases at J, with 14 bases between. The length of the CDR3 is 15 residues. CDR1 is SGHRS, CDR2 YFSETQ, per germline. The CDR3 DNA is TGCGCCAGCAGCTTGGTGAGGAATTTGGGGGAGACCCAGTACTTC. This codes for CASSLVRNLGETQYF.

The genes are TRBV5-5 and TRBJ2-7; 9 bases line up with TRBD1. This CDR3 is built from 16 residues. Germline trimming cut 5 bases from V and 2 bases from J; bases unmatched to any gene: 11. Germline CDR1 reads SGHKS; CDR2 reads YYEKEE (reference sequence). The CDR3 here is CASSSLLRDRAYEQYF. CDR3 coding DNA: TGTGCCAGCAGTTCGTTACTCCGGGACAGGGCCTACGAGCAGTACTTC.

The genes are TRBV18 and TRBJ2-5; D perhaps matches TRBD2 (6 bases). V shed 3 bases and J shed 2 bases, with 10 bases lying between them. From germline, CDR1 is KGHSH and CDR2 LQKENI. CDR3 length: 14 residues. The CDR3 sequence: CASSPQRVQETQYF. The CDR3 DNA reads TGTGCCAGCTCACCTCAGCGGGTGCAAGAGACCCAGTACTTC.

This clonotype has at least ten counts. The chain couples TRBV5-1 to TRBJ2-7, with 10 bases identical to TRBD1. Germline CDR1 and CDR2: SGHRS and YFSETQ. V dropped 4 bases and J dropped 5; count of bases not matched to a gene: 6. This CDR3 is 14 amino acids long. CDR3 DNA sequence: TGCGCCAGCAGCGCGGGACAGGGGCTCAACGAGCAGTACTTC. Its translation: CASSAGQGLNEQYF.

In its sample, this clonotype was seen many times. The V and J genes are TRBV4-1 and TRBJ1-1; no reliable D call. The CDR3 spans 15 residues. Germline V gives CDR1 MGHRA, CDR2 YSYEKL. Deletions cut 3 bases from V and 11 bases from J, with 22 bases between. This chain's CDR3 is CASSQHTALLTLAFF. In DNA form, the CDR3 reads TGCGCCAGCAGCCAGCATACCGCGCTGCTAACGCTTGCTTTCTTT.

The rearrangement links TRBV28 to TRBJ2-3; no clear D gene. This CDR3 is built from 12 residues. V gave up 4 bases and J gave up 6 bases, with 8 bases separating them. CDR1 MDHEN and CDR2 SYDVKM come from the germline V gene. The CDR3: CASSYQIDTQYF. CDR3 coding DNA: TGTGCCAGCAGTTATCAGATCGATACGCAGTATTTT.

The chain is built from TRBV25-1 and TRBJ1-1; D remains unclear. The ends were cut back, 3 bases at V and 3 bases at J, with 8 bases in the middle. This CDR3 comprises 13 residues. Germline V gene sequence: CDR1 MGHDK, CDR2 SYGVNS. The CDR3 coding sequence is TGTGCCAGCAGTGAGGGCGGGCACACTGAAGCTTTCTTT. Its protein is CASSEGGHTEAFF.

This clonotype appeared a few times. The chain is built from TRBV19 and TRBJ1-6; tentatively, D is TRBD1 (6 bases). CDR3 length: 15 residues. CDR1 LNHDA and CDR2 SQIVND come from the germline V gene (reference sequence). V lost 6 bases and J lost 11, with 20 bases in between. This CDR3 reads CASSTGSQLAAPLHF. The CDR3 nucleotides read TGTGCCAGTAGCACAGGGTCTCAATTGGCGGCACCCCTCCACTTT.

This clonotype was observed a few times. The chain is built from TRBV12-3 or TRBV12-4 and TRBJ1-1; tentative D call: TRBD1 (5 bases). The V gene lost 1 base and the J gene lost 3 bases, with 9 bases spanning the gap. The CDR3 loop spans 14 amino acids. The CDR3 loop is CASSLVLGDTEAFF. The DNA of the CDR3 is TGTGCCAGCAGTTTAGTTCTGGGGGACACTGAAGCTTTCTTT.

This clonotype was counted only a few times. V is TRBV12-3 or TRBV12-4 and J is TRBJ1-5; perhaps TRBD1 as D (5 bases). This CDR3 has 13 amino acids. V was shortened by 3 bases and J by 6 bases, with 9 bases between the two germline ends. The CDR3 DNA follows: TGTGCCAGCAGTTTTGGGGGTAGTCAGCCCCAGCATTTT. Protein: CASSFGGSQPQHF.

The rearrangement links TRBV9 to TRBJ2-1; D ambiguous. With 4 bases removed from V and 0 bases from J, the gap between germline ends came to 11 bases. Germline V gene lookup returns CDR1 SGDLS and CDR2 YYNGEE. There are 15 residues in the CDR3. CDR3 coding DNA: TGTGCCAGCAGCCTGGACCAAAGCTCCTACAATGAGCAGTTCTTC. Its protein is CASSLDQSSYNEQFF.

This clonotype occurred a few times. At one boundary the junction diverges from the germline segment, which might be a read error. The V gene is TRBV4-3, the J gene TRBJ1-1; 9 bases align to TRBD1. Germline V gives CDR1 LGHNA, CDR2 YSLEER. The CDR3 runs 15 residues. The CDR3 is CVSSRLDRGNTEAFF. CDR3 DNA sequence: TGCGTCAGCAGCCGCCTGGACAGGGGTAACACTGAAGCTTTCTTT.

This chain joins TRBV24-1 and TRBJ2-2; TRBD1 is a possible D gene (6 bases). Germline loops: CDR1 KGHDR, CDR2 SFDVKD. V was pared by 4 bases and J by 3 bases, with 8 bases between. The CDR3 has 14 residues. The CDR3 DNA reads as TGTGCCACCAGTGAATACAGGGACACCGGGGAGCTGTTTTTT. Its translation: CATSEYRDTGELFF.

The chain couples TRBV28 to TRBJ1-1; weak D call: TRBD1 (6 bases). Germline assignment: CDR1 MDHEN and CDR2 SYDVKM. This CDR3 comprises 16 residues. V lost 5 bases, J lost 0 bases, and 16 bases lay in between. CDR3 residues: CASSAATGQMNTEAFF. In DNA form, the CDR3 reads TGTGCCAGCAGTGCAGCCACGGGACAAATGAACACTGAAGCTTTCTTT.

V and J are TRBV7-2 and TRBJ1-5; TRBD1 matches 9 bases. The CDR3 length is 16 residues. Germline V gene lookup returns CDR1 SGHTA and CDR2 FQGNSA. J lost 7 bases, V lost 3 bases, and 10 bases had no gene match. DNA of the CDR3: TGTGCCAGCAGCTTGAGGGACAGGGCATCCAGCCAGCCCCAGCATTTT. Protein: CASSLRDRASSQPQHF.

This clonotype was seen a few times. J is TRBJ2-3 and V is TRBV10-3, with 9 bases fitting TRBD2. The CDR3 is 18 amino acids. Trimming took 2 bases from V and 5 from J; bases not matched to a gene: 14. Germline loops: CDR1 ENHRY, CDR2 SYGVKD. CDR3 in DNA: TGTGCCATCAGTGAGGAGTTGAAGGTAGCGGGAGTCGTAGATACGCAGTATTTT. Encoded protein: CAISEELKVAGVVDTQYF.

This clonotype was detected ten times or more. The chain is built from TRBV6-5 and TRBJ1-1, with D unclear. This CDR3 is 15 amino acids long. Germline V gene lookup returns CDR1 MNHEY and CDR2 SVGAGI. V was trimmed by 0 bases and J by 1 base, leaving 9 bases between them. The CDR3 nucleotides are TGTGCCAGCAGTTACTCAGGCCGGGAGAACACTGAAGCTTTCTTT. Protein sequence: CASSYSGRENTEAFF.

The rearrangement uses TRBV12-3 or TRBV12-4 and TRBJ2-6; D may be TRBD1 (6 bases). The CDR3 consists of 16 residues. V gave up 7 bases and J gave up 0 bases, with 13 bases separating them. The CDR3 sequence is CASIPGHLSGANVLTF. The CDR3 bases are TGTGCCAGCATCCCGGGACACCTCTCTGGGGCCAACGTCCTGACTTTC.

CDR3 sequence reads: CASSLARTSGGLYNEQFF. CDR3 bases: TGCGCCAGCAGCTTGGCTAGGACTAGCGGGGGCCTCTACAATGAGCAGTTCTTC. This chain connects TRBV5-1 to TRBJ2-1; 13 bases match TRBD2. The CDR3 runs to 18 residues. Germline loops: CDR1 SGHRS, CDR2 YFSETQ. V shed 0 bases, J shed 3 bases, and the junction held 6 bases outside the gene matches. The whole variable domain, remainder taken from reference TRBV5-1 and TRBJ2-1, is KAGVTQTPRYLIKTRGQQVTLSCSPISGHRSVSWYQQTPGQGLQFLFEYFSETQRNKGNFPGRFSGRQFSNSRSEMNVSTLELGDSALYLCASSLARTSGGLYNEQFFGPGTRLTVL.